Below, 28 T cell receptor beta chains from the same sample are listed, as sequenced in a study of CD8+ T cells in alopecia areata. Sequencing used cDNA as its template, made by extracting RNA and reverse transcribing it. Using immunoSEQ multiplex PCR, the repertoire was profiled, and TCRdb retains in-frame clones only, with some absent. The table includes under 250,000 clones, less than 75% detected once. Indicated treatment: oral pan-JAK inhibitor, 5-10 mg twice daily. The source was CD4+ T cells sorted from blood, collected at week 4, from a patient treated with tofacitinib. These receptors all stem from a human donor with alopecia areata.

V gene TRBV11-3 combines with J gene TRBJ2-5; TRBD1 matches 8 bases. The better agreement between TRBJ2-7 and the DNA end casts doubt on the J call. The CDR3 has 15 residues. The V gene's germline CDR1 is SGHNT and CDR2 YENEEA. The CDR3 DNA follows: TGTGCCAGCAGCATCCGGACAGGGCAGTTCGACGAGCAGTACTTC. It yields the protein CASSIRTGQFDEQYF.

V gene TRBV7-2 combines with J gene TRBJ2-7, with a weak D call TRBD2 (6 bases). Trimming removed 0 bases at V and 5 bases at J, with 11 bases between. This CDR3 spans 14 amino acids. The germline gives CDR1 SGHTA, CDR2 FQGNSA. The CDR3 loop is CASSLASGLHEQYF. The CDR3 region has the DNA TGTGCCAGCAGCTTAGCGTCGGGACTTCACGAGCAGTACTTC.

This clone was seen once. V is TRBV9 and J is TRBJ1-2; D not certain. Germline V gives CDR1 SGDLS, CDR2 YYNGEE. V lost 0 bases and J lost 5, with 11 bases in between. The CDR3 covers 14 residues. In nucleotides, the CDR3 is TGTGCCAGCAGCGTAGAAGGCGCCCGTTATGGCTACACCTTC. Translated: CASSVEGARYGYTF. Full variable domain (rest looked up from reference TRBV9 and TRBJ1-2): DSGVTQTPKHLITATGQRVTLRCSPRSGDLSVYWYQQSLDQGLQFLIQYYNGEERAKGNILERFSAQQFPDLHSELNLSSLELGDSALYFCASSVEGARYGYTFGSGTRLTVV.

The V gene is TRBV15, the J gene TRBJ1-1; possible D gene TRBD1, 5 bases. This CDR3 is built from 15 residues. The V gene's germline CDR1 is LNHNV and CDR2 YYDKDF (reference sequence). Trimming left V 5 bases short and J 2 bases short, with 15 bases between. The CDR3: CATSLGRGRNTEAFF. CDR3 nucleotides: TGTGCCACCAGCTTGGGGAGGGGACGAAACACTGAAGCTTTCTTT.

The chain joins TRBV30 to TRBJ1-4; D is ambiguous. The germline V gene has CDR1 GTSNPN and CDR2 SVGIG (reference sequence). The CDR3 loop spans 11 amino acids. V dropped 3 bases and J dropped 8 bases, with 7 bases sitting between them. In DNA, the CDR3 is TGTGCCTGGAGCGCTGAAGAAAAACTGTTTTTT. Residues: CAWSAEEKLFF.

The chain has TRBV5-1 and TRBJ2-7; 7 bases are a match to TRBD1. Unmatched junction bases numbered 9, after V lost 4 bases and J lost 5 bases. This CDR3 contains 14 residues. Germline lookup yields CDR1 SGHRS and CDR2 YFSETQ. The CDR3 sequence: CASSPFGQEDEQYF. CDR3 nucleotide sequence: TGCGCCAGCAGCCCCTTCGGACAGGAGGACGAGCAGTACTTC.

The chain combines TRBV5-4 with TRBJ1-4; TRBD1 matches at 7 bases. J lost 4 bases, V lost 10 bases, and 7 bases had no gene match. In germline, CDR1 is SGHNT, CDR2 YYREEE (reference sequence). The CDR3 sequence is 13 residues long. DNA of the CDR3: TGTGCCCTAGGGACAGAACTTAATGAAAAACTGTTTTTT. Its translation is CALGTELNEKLFF. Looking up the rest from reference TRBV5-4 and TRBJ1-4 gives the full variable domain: ETGVTQSPTHLIKTRGQQVTLRCSSQSGHNTVSWYQQALGQGPQFIFQYYREEENGRGNFPPRFSGLQFPNYSSELNVNALELDDSALYLCALGTELNEKLFFGSGTQLSVL.

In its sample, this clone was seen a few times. The CDR3, as DNA: TGTGCCAGCTCACCTACTTCCTCTAGCACAGATACGCAGTATTTT. This translates into CASSPTSSSTDTQYF. The rearrangement links TRBV18 to TRBJ2-3, with D uncertain. The CDR3 is made up of 15 amino acids. The germline gives CDR1 KGHSH, CDR2 LQKENI. V shed 3 bases and J shed 0 bases, with 10 bases lying between them.

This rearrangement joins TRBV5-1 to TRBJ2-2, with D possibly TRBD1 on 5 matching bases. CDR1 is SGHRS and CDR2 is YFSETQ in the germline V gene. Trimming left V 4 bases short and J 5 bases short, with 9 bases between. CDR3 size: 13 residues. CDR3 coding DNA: TGCGCCAGCAGCCAAGGGGTGACCGGGGAGCTGTTTTTT. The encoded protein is CASSQGVTGELFF.

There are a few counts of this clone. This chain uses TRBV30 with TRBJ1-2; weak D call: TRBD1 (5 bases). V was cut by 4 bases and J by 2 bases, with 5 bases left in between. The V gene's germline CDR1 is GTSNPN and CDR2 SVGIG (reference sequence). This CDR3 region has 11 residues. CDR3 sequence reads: CAWTGNYGYTF. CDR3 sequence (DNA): TGTGCCTGGACAGGGAACTATGGCTACACCTTC.

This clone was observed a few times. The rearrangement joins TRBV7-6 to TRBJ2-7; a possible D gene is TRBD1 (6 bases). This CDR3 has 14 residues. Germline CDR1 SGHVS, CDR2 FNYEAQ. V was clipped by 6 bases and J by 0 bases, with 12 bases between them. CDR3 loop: CASRRDITSYEQYF. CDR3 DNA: TGTGCCAGCAGACGGGACATCACCTCCTACGAGCAGTACTTC.

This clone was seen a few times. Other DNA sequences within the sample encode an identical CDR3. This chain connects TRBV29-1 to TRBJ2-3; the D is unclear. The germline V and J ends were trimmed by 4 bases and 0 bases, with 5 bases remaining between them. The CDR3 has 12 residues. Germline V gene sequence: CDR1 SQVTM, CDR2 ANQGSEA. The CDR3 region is CSVGRSTDTQYF. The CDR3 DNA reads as TGCAGCGTTGGTCGCAGCACAGATACGCAGTATTTT.

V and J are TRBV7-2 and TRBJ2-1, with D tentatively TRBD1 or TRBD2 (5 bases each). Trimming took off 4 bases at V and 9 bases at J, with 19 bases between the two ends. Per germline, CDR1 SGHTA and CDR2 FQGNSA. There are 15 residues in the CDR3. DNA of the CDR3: TGTGCCAGCAGCTCGATGCGAGAACACGGGGCTGAGCAGTTCTTC. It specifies CASSSMREHGAEQFF.

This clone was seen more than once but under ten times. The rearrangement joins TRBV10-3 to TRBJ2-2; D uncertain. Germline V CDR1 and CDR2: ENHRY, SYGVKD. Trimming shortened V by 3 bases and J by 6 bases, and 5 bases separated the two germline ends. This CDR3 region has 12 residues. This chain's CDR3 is CAISDLSGELFF. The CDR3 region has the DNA TGTGCCATCAGTGATCTCTCCGGGGAGCTGTTTTTT.

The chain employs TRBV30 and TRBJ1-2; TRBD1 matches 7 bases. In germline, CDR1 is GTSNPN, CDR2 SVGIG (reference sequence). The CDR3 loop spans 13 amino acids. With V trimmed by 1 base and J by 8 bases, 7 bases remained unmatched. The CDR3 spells CAWSEEGAPGYTF. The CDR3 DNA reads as TGTGCCTGGAGTGAAGAGGGGGCGCCCGGCTACACCTTC.

The CDR3 DNA follows: TGTGCCAGCAGCCAAGAGTTTAGAGAGACCCAGTACTTC. Residues: CASSQEFRETQYF. The chain uses TRBV4-2 and TRBJ2-5; no clear D. Germline CDR1 LGHNA, CDR2 YNFKEQ. The CDR3 loop spans 13 amino acids. Trimming took off 0 bases at V and 4 bases at J, with 6 bases between the two ends.

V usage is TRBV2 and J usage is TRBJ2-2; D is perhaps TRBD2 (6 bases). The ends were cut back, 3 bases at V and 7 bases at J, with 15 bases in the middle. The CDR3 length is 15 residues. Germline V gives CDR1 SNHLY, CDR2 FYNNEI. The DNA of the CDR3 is TGTGCCAGCAGTGAGATCGGAGGGTACGACGGGGAGCTGTTTTTT. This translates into CASSEIGGYDGELFF.

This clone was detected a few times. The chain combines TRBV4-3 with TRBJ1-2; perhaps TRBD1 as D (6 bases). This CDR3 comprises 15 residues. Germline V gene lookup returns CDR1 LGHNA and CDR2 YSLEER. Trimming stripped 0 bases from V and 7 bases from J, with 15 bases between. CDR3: CASSQEVRGAGGYTF. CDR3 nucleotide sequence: TGCGCCAGCAGCCAAGAAGTGCGGGGGGCGGGTGGCTACACCTTC.

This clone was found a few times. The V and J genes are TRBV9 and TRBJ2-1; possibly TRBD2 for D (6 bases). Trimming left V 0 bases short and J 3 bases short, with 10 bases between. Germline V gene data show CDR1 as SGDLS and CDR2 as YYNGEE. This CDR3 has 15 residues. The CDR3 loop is CASSVGTGGYNEQFF. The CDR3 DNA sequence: TGTGCCAGCAGCGTAGGCACCGGGGGCTACAATGAGCAGTTCTTC.

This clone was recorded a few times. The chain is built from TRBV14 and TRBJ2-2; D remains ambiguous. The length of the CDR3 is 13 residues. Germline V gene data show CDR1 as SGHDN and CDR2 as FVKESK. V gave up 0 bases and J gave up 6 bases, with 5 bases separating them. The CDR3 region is CASSQDIAGELFF. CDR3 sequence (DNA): TGTGCCAGCAGCCAAGACATTGCCGGGGAGCTGTTTTTT. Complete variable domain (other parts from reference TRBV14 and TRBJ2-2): EAGVTQFPSHSVIEKGQTVTLRCDPISGHDNLYWYRRVMGKEIKFLLHFVKESKQDESGMPNNRFLAERTGGTYSTLKVQPAELEDSGVYFCASSQDIAGELFFGEGSRLTVL.

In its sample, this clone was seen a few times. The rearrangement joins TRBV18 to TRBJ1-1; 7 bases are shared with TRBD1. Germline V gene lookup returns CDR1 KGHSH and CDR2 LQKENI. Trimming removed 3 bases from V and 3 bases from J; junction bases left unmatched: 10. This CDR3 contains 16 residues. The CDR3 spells CASSPTQTGRHTEAFF. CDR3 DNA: TGTGCCAGCTCACCGACACAGACAGGGCGGCACACTGAAGCTTTCTTT.

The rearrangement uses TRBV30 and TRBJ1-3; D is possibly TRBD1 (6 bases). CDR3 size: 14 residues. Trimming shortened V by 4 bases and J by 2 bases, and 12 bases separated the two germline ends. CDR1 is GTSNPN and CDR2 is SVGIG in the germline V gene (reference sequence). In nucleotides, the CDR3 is TGTGCCTGGAAGGAGGGGGACGCTGGAAACACCATATATTTT. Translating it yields CAWKEGDAGNTIYF.

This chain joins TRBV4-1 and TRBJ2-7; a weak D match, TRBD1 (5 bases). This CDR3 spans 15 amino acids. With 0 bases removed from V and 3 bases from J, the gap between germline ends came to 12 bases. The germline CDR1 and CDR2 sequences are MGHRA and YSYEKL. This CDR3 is CASSQEIARVYEQYF. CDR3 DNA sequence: TGCGCCAGCAGCCAAGAGATCGCCAGGGTCTACGAGCAGTACTTC.

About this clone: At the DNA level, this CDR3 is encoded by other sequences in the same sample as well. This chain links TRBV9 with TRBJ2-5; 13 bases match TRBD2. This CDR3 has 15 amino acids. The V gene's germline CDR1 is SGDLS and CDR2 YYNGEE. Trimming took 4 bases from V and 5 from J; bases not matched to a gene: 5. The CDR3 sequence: CASSPTSGGAETQYF. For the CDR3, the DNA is TGTGCCAGCAGCCCTACTAGCGGGGGGGCGGAGACCCAGTACTTC.

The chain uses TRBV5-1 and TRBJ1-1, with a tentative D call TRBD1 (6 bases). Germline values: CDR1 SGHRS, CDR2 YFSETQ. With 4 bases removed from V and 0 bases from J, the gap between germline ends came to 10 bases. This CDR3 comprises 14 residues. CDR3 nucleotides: TGCGCCAGCAGCCCGAGGGACATGAACACTGAAGCTTTCTTT. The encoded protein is CASSPRDMNTEAFF.

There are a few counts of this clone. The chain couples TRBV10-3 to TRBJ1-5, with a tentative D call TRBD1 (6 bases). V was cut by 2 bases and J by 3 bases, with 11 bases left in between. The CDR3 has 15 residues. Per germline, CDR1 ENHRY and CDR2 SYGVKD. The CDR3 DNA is TGTGCCATCAGTGAGGCCAACAGGGACAATCAGCCCCAGCATTTT. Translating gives CAISEANRDNQPQHF.

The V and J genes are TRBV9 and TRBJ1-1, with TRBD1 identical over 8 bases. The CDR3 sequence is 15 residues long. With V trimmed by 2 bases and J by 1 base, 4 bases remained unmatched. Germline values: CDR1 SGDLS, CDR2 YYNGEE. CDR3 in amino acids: CASSVGGQGNTEAFF. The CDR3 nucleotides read TGTGCCAGCAGCGTTGGCGGACAGGGGAACACTGAAGCTTTCTTT.

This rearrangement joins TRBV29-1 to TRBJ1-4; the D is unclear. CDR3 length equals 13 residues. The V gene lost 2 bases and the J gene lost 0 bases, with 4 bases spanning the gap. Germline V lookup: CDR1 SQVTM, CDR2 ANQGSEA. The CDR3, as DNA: TGCAGCGTTGAAAGTCCAACTAATGAAAAACTGTTTTTT. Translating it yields CSVESPTNEKLFF.